This T cell receptor beta chain was observed in a study of blood T cell repertoires in COVID-19. Background on the study: COVID-19 samples collected from the United States, Italy and Spain covered acute and convalescent phases. In each case, the material was cDNA or gDNA derived from T cells, B-cell-depleted T cells, or PBMCs.

Source study methods: It was from reference gene primer amplification that nucleated cell counts were estimated. The data were produced by immunoSEQ multiplex PCR, yet TCRdb's version contains in-frame clones alone and is incomplete. The DNA was the basis for D and trimming; V, J and clone size are from that table. This table has 200,000 or so clones, approximately 85% appearing once. With V trimmed by 0 bases and J by 6 bases, 3 bases remained unmatched. This CDR3 is 14 amino acids long. Germline CDR1 reads SGHNT; CDR2 reads YYREEE (reference sequence). The chain is built from TRBV5-4 and TRBJ1-2, with TRBD1 matching over 9 bases. Material for sequencing was peripheral blood. This clonotype was sampled from a man between 60 and 75 years old with acute or convalescent COVID-19. The CDR3, as DNA: TGTGCCAGCAGCTTGGATTGGACAGGGGATGGCTACACCTTC. It is translated as CASSLDWTGDGYTF. The whole variable domain, remainder taken from reference TRBV5-4 and TRBJ1-2, is ETGVTQSPTHLIKTRGQQVTLRCSSQSGHNTVSWYQQALGQGPQFIFQYYREEENGRGNFPPRFSGLQFPNYSSELNVNALELDDSALYLCASSLDWTGDGYTFGSGTRLTVV.